The T cell receptor (beta chain) under discussion was sequenced for a study of blood T cell repertoires in COVID-19. Study in general: Collection of acute and convalescent COVID-19 samples took place in the United States, Italy and Spain.

Trimming cost V 5 bases and J 11 bases, with 15 bases left between them. This CDR3 is 12 amino acids long. CDR1 is MDHEN, CDR2 SYDVKM, per germline. Original analysis: Estimation of nucleated cell counts relied on the amplification of reference gene primers. Only in-frame clones appear in the TCRdb table, and some are missing; sequencing was by immunoSEQ multiplex PCR. The DNA was the basis for D and trimming; V, J and clone size are from that table. The sample records approximately 260,000 clones, 70% to 90% being singletons. The rearrangement links TRBV28 to TRBJ1-1; D gene uncertain. The sample comprised PBMCs or T cells enriched from blood (not recorded which). This clonotype was sampled from a woman aged 45-65 years who had been exposed to COVID-19. The CDR3 coding sequence is TGTGCCAGCAGTGCCGAGGGCCCGAGGGCTTTCTTT. Protein: CASSAEGPRAFF.